Only a few counts were recorded for the clone carrying this T cell receptor beta chain. Its target is not known. These data are taken from a study of T cells in tumors after PD-1 blockade. About the research overall: During anti-PD-1 treatment, some patients continued daily vismodegib 150 mg. Study-level results: In squamous cell carcinoma, under 60% of expanded exhausted clones were novel. Expanded exhausted CD8+ clones after therapy were mostly novel clonotypes. Some novel exhausted tumor clones appeared in pre-treatment blood, suggesting peripheral recruitment.

Libraries were prepared by immunoSEQ multiplex PCR; TCRdb keeps only in-frame clonotypes and omits some of them. The sample consists of 10,000 to 15,000 clones, 63% of them appearing once. Sequencing was performed on tumor tissue, taken before anti-PD-1 treatment. The origin of this receptor is a human donor with cutaneous squamous cell carcinoma.

The CDR3 spells CASSTGRLSYEQYF. CDR3 DNA sequence: TGTGCCAGCAGTACGGGGAGGCTATCCTACGAGCAGTACTTC. The chain uses TRBV2 and TRBJ2-7; perhaps TRBD2 as D (6 bases). The V end was cut by 5 bases, the J end by 1 base, with 12 bases between. The V gene's germline CDR1 is SNHLY and CDR2 FYNNEI. The CDR3 is made up of 14 amino acids.